The present T cell receptor (beta chain) was sequenced within a study of blood T cell repertoires in COVID-19. Overall study: Researchers got acute and convalescent COVID-19 samples from the United States, Italy and Spain. The cDNA or gDNA used as material had been derived from T cells, B-cell-depleted T cells, or PBMCs.

A Seattle source enrolled patients during active infection and followed them longitudinally. The V segment lost 3 bases and the J segment 0 bases; nucleotides outside the gene matches: 7. The CDR3 has 16 residues. Germline CDR1 and CDR2: SGHRS and YFSETQ. Assay used: immunoSEQ multiplex PCR; TCRdb lists only in-frame clones, some missing. The sample shows 70,000 or so clones, roughly 80% of them seen only once. J is TRBJ1-1 and V is TRBV5-1; TRBD1 agrees at 8 bases. Sample: peripheral blood. The clonotype comes from a man aged 50-59 years with COVID-19, enrolled during active disease. The CDR3 nucleotides read TGCGCCAGCAGCTACCAGACAGGGGCCCTGAACACTGAAGCTTTCTTT. It is translated as CASSYQTGALNTEAFF.